What follows are 18 T cell receptor beta chains derived from one specimen sequenced in a study of T cells and Merkel cell carcinoma outcomes. Sequencing used immunoSEQ multiplex PCR; TCRdb keeps in-frame clones, though not all of them. Of fewer than 20,000 clones listed, 85% to 90% are singletons. Sequencing input: tumor tissue from Merkel cell carcinoma. The receptors were sampled from a human donor with Merkel cell carcinoma.

In this sample, this clone turned up once. This chain uses TRBV7-3 with TRBJ1-1, with 7 bases identical to TRBD1. The CDR3 has 13 amino acids. V lost 5 bases, J lost 5 bases, and 5 bases stayed unmatched. CDR1 is SGHTA and CDR2 is FQGTGA in the germline V gene. The CDR3: CASSITGVTEAFF. CDR3 coding DNA: TGTGCCAGCAGCATCACAGGGGTAACTGAAGCTTTCTTT.

This clone has a single count. The chain has TRBV27 and TRBJ2-7, with D tentatively TRBD1 or TRBD2 (5 bases each). The germline gives CDR1 MNHEY, CDR2 SMNVEV (reference sequence). The CDR3 covers 14 residues. Trimming removed 6 bases at V and 2 bases at J, with 14 bases between. The CDR3 protein is CASSPPGAAYEQYF. The CDR3 DNA sequence: TGTGCCAGCAGCCCTCCCGGGGCAGCCTACGAGCAGTACTTC.

The rearrangement uses TRBV7-9 and TRBJ1-1; D is undetermined. The V gene's germline CDR1 is SEHNR and CDR2 FQNEAQ (reference sequence). V lost 5 bases to trimming and J lost 1 base, with 11 bases between them. This CDR3 is built from 14 residues. CDR3 nucleotides: TGTGCCAGCAGCCGTGCTGGCCCGAACACTGAAGCTTTCTTT. It translates to CASSRAGPNTEAFF.

This rearrangement joins TRBV7-9 to TRBJ2-7; possibly TRBD1 for D (5 bases). The V gene lost 1 base and the J gene lost 0 bases, with 10 bases spanning the gap. Germline values: CDR1 SEHNR, CDR2 FQNEAQ (reference sequence). The CDR3 runs 15 residues. Here the CDR3 reads CASSLVSGRSYEQYF. Here the CDR3 DNA reads TGTGCCAGCAGCTTAGTGTCAGGGCGCTCCTACGAGCAGTACTTC. Combining the CDR3 with reference TRBV7-9 and TRBJ2-7 gives the whole variable domain DTGVSQNPRHKITKRGQNVTFRCDPISEHNRLYWYRQTLGQGPEFLTYFQNEAQLEKSRLLSDRFSAERPKGSFSTLEIQRTEQGDSAMYLCASSLVSGRSYEQYFGPGTRLTVT.

The chain links TRBV2 to TRBJ1-2; D is possibly TRBD1 (5 bases). This CDR3 has 14 residues. The V and J ends lost 8 bases and 2 bases respectively, with 15 bases between them. CDR1 and CDR2 (germline): SNHLY, FYNNEI. The chain's CDR3 is CASSDSAINYGYTF. Here the CDR3 DNA reads TGTGCCAGCTCAGACAGTGCCATCAACTATGGCTACACCTTC. Complete variable domain (other parts from reference TRBV2 and TRBJ1-2): EPEVTQTPSHQVTQMGQEVILRCVPISNHLYFYWYRQILGQKVEFLVSFYNNEISEKSEIFDDQFSVERPDGSNFTLKIRSTKLEDSAMYFCASSDSAINYGYTFGSGTRLTVV.

The chain recombines TRBV7-9 with TRBJ1-1, with D uncertain. Germline values: CDR1 SEHNR, CDR2 FQNEAQ (reference sequence). The germline V and J ends were trimmed by 5 bases and 0 bases, with 7 bases remaining between them. The CDR3 runs to 13 residues. This chain's CDR3 is CASSQGMNTEAFF. The CDR3, as DNA: TGTGCCAGCAGCCAAGGCATGAACACTGAAGCTTTCTTT.

This chain links TRBV29-1 with TRBJ1-1; D may be TRBD1 (5 bases). The CDR3 totals 16 residues. Germline lookup yields CDR1 SQVTM and CDR2 ANQGSEA. V lost 2 bases and J 0 bases, leaving 16 bases between the germline ends. Here the CDR3 DNA reads TGCAGCGTTGAAACCTCCCTGGGACGGATGAACACTGAAGCTTTCTTT. Residues: CSVETSLGRMNTEAFF.

This chain connects TRBV7-6 to TRBJ1-4; D uncertain. CDR1 and CDR2 from the germline V gene are SGHVS and FNYEAQ. V lost 3 bases and J lost 7, with 12 bases in between. The CDR3 is 14 amino acids. For the CDR3, the DNA is TGTGCCAGCAGCTTTGTAGGAGTGGGTGAAAAACTGTTTTTT. Residues: CASSFVGVGEKLFF.

The sample holds one count of this clone. The chain uses TRBV9 and TRBJ2-5, with 13 bases fitting TRBD2. Trimming cost V 5 bases and J 7 bases; bases outside gene matches: 17. The germline V gene encodes CDR1 SGDLS and CDR2 YYNGEE. The CDR3 spans 18 residues. The CDR3: CASSSGLAGVGSSGTQYF. The CDR3 DNA follows: TGTGCCAGCAGTAGCGGACTAGCGGGAGTTGGTTCATCAGGGACCCAGTACTTC.

The rearrangement joins TRBV5-4 to TRBJ2-7, with 7 bases lining up with TRBD2. The junction had 11 bases not matched to a gene; V was cut back by 1 base and J by 7 bases. CDR3 length equals 15 residues. In germline, CDR1 is SGHNT, CDR2 YYREEE (reference sequence). CDR3 nucleotide sequence: TGTGCCAGCAGCTTGTTGTCTAGCGGTTTACGAGAGCAGTACTTC. Translated, it gives CASSLLSSGLREQYF.

The J gene is TRBJ2-4, the V gene TRBV19; D may be TRBD1 or TRBD2 (5 bases each). This CDR3 comprises 14 residues. V dropped 5 bases and J dropped 7 bases, with 15 bases sitting between them. Per the germline V gene, CDR1 is LNHDA and CDR2 is SQIVND (reference sequence). The CDR3 reads CASSGRQRANIQYF. CDR3 bases: TGTGCCAGTAGTGGCCGACAGAGGGCCAACATTCAGTACTTC.

In its sample, this clone was seen a few times. The chain combines TRBV10-3 with TRBJ1-1; 9 positions agree with TRBD1. V was clipped by 4 bases and J by 7 bases; unmatched bases: 7. The CDR3 sequence is 14 residues long. Germline V gene sequence: CDR1 ENHRY, CDR2 SYGVKD. Written as DNA, the CDR3 is TGTGCCATCAGTGGGGTGGGACAGGGAGATGAAGCTTTCTTT. This encodes CAISGVGQGDEAFF.

The genes are TRBV5-1 and TRBJ2-1; D could derive from TRBD1 or TRBD2 (5 bases each). V was shortened by 7 bases and J by 8 bases, with 19 bases between the two germline ends. Looked up from germline, CDR1 is SGHRS and CDR2 is YFSETQ. The CDR3 covers 14 residues. The CDR3, as DNA: TGCGCCAGCGTAGAGGGGCCCGCCGCCGATGAGCAGTTCTTC. It codes for CASVEGPAADEQFF.

J is TRBJ2-7 and V is TRBV27, with 10 positions matching TRBD1. J was trimmed by 4 bases and V by 5 bases; bases with no gene match: 2. The germline V gene encodes CDR1 MNHEY and CDR2 SMNVEV (reference sequence). This CDR3 comprises 13 residues. The DNA of the CDR3 is TGTGCCAGCAGTAGACAGGGGGCATACGAGCAGTACTTC. Protein sequence: CASSRQGAYEQYF.

A note on this clone: This sample also contains other DNA sequences that code for the same CDR3. J is TRBJ2-7 and V is TRBV5-6; 14 bases agree with TRBD2. This CDR3 has 18 amino acids. After removal of 3 bases from V and 5 bases from J, the junction contained 13 bases not matched to a gene. Per germline, CDR1 SGHDT and CDR2 YYEEEE. The DNA for the CDR3 is TGTGCCAGCAGCTCACTACTGACTAGCGGGGGGGCCGGGGACGAGCAGTACTTC. This translates into CASSSLLTSGGAGDEQYF.

The chain joins TRBV7-2 to TRBJ1-2; possibly TRBD1 for D (6 bases). Germline-derived CDR1 and CDR2 are SGHTA and FQGNSA. The CDR3 is 15 amino acids. The ends were cut back, 1 base at V and 8 bases at J, with 17 bases in the middle. Here the CDR3 reads CASSLEPGVSRGYTF. The CDR3 region has the DNA TGTGCCAGCAGCTTAGAGCCAGGGGTGTCTAGGGGCTACACCTTC.

V and J are TRBV5-5 and TRBJ2-7, with D unclear. The V gene lost 5 bases and the J gene lost 4 bases, with 19 bases spanning the gap. Germline loops: CDR1 SGHKS, CDR2 YYEKEE (reference sequence). The CDR3 extends over 15 amino acids. The CDR3 loop reads CASSPESASWYEQYF. CDR3 DNA: TGTGCCAGCAGTCCAGAATCGGCGTCTTGGTACGAGCAGTACTTC.

This rearrangement joins TRBV6-1 to TRBJ1-1, with D tentatively TRBD1 (6 bases). This CDR3 contains 13 residues. Trimming removed 7 bases from V and 3 bases from J, with 12 bases in between. CDR1 and CDR2 (germline): MNHNS, SASEGT. CDR3 bases: TGTGCCAGCACTCAAGGGGGGGACACTGAAGCTTTCTTT. Protein product: CASTQGGDTEAFF.